This TCR beta chain was observed in a study of T cell responses to AZD1222 COVID-19 vaccine. Overall study: Researchers grouped second doses given at about 4 or about 12 weeks into one pool.

Study-wide points: Targets within unmutated variant regions were reportedly found for nearly half of spike-specific TCRs.

As for this clone: The antigen is undetermined.

Produced via immunoSEQ multiplex PCR; TCRdb's table is partial and in-frame only. The top ten hold 7.6% of the sample, which has about 130,000 clones, 88% seen once. The clonotype was recovered from an adult in good health. Source: peripheral blood, taken on day 0 of AZD1222 vaccination.

CDR3 sequence: CASSPQQGGKDGYTF. The CDR3 DNA reads TGTGCCAGCTCACCACAGCAGGGAGGGAAGGATGGCTACACCTTC. The V call is TRBV18, the J call TRBJ1-2; tentatively, D is TRBD1 (5 bases). This CDR3 spans 15 amino acids. Germline CDR1 and CDR2: KGHSH and LQKENI. Trimming stripped 1 base from V and 6 bases from J, with 15 bases between.